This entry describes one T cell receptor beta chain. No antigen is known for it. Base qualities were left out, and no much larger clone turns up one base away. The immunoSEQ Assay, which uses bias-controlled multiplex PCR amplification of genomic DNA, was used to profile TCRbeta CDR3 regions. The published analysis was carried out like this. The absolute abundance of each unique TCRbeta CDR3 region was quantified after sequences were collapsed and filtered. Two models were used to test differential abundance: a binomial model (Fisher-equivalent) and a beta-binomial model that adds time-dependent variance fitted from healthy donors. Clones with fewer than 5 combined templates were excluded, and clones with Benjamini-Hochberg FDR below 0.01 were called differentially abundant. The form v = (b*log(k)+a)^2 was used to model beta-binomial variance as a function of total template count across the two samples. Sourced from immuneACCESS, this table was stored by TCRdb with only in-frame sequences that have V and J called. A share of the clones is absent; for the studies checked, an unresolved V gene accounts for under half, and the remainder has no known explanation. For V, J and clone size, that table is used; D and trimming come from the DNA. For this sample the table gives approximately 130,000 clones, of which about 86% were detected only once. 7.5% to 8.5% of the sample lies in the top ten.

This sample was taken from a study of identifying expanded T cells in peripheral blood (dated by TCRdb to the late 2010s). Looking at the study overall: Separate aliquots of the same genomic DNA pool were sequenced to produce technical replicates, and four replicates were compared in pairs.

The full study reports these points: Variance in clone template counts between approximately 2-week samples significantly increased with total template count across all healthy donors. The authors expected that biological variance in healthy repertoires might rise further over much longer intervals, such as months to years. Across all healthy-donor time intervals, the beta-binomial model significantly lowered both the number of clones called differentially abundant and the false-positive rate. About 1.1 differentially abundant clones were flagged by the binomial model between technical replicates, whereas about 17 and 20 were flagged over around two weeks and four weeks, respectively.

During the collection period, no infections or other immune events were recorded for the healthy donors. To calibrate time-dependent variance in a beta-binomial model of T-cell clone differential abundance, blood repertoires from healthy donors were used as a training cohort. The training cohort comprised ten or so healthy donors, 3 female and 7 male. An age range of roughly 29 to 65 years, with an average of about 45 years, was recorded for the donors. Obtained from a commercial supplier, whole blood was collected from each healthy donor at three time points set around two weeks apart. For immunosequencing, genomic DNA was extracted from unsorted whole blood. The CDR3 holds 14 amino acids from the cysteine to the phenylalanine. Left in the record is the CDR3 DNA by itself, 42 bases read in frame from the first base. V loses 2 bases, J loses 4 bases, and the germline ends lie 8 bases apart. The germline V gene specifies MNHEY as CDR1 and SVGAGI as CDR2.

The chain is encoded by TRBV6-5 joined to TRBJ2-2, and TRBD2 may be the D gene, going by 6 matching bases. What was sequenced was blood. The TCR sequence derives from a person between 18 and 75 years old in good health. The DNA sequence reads TGTGCCAGCAGTTACGGGGGGAGCACCGGGGAGCTGTTTTTT. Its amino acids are CASSYGGSTGELFF.